The 20 T cell receptor beta chains below all came from one sample that was sequenced in a study of long-term antiretroviral therapy in people with HIV. Run at survey level, the immunoSEQ assay was version v3.0. Measured with immunoSEQ multiplex PCR; TCRdb has only the in-frame clones, and not every one. The sample yields about 21,000 clones, 70% to 90% seen once. Sequencing was performed on unsorted PBMCs, taken 2.3 years after starting antiretroviral therapy. The receptors originated from a man aged 55 to 70 with HIV.

The sample holds one count of this clone. V and J are TRBV27 and TRBJ1-5, with D possibly TRBD1 on 5 matching bases. The CDR3 sequence is 20 residues long. Germline V gene sequence: CDR1 MNHEY, CDR2 SMNVEV (reference sequence). The V and J ends lost 6 bases and 2 bases respectively, with 29 bases between them. CDR3 DNA: TGTGCCAGCAGGTCCACATGGGGGAAACGGGAGGTCGGGGGCAATCAGCCCCAGCATTTT. Protein: CASRSTWGKREVGGNQPQHF.

The chain couples TRBV11-2 to TRBJ1-3; D is perhaps TRBD1 (6 bases). This CDR3 contains 15 residues. Looked up from germline, CDR1 is SGHAT and CDR2 is FQNNGV. V was pared by 0 bases and J by 2 bases, with 8 bases between. This CDR3 is CASSLEWTAGNTIYF. CDR3 in DNA: TGTGCCAGCAGCTTAGAGTGGACAGCTGGAAACACCATATATTTT. Together with reference TRBV11-2 and TRBJ1-3, the CDR3 gives the full variable domain: EAGVAQSPRYKIIEKRQSVAFWCNPISGHATLYWYQQILGQGPKLLIQFQNNGVVDDSQLPKDRFSAERLKGVDSTLKIQPAKLEDSAVYLCASSLEWTAGNTIYFGEGSWLTVV.

The chain links TRBV7-9 to TRBJ1-1, with unresolved D. Per germline, CDR1 SEHNR and CDR2 FQNEAQ (reference sequence). The CDR3 extends over 11 amino acids. Between the trimmed V and J ends, which lost 5 bases and 1 base, there was a span of 2 bases. This CDR3 reads CASSENTEAFF. Here the CDR3 DNA reads TGTGCCAGCAGCGAGAACACTGAAGCTTTCTTT.

The chain uses TRBV7-3 and TRBJ2-7; possibly TRBD1 for D (5 bases). There are 13 residues in the CDR3. Trimming shortened V by 5 bases and J by 1 base, and 9 bases separated the two germline ends. Germline V gene lookup returns CDR1 SGHTA and CDR2 FQGTGA. The CDR3 bases are TGTGCCAGCAGCCCAACAGGTTCCTACGAGCAGTACTTC. Translating it yields CASSPTGSYEQYF.

CDR3 region: CASSIGWDRGSEAFF. In nucleotides, the CDR3 is TGTGCCAGTAGTATAGGGTGGGACAGGGGGAGTGAAGCTTTCTTT. This chain connects TRBV19 to TRBJ1-1; TRBD1 matches at 11 bases. Per germline, CDR1 LNHDA and CDR2 SQIVND (reference sequence). The CDR3 is made up of 15 amino acids. V trimming: 1 base; J trimming: 7 bases; junction bases outside the gene matches: 5.

The chain combines TRBV9 with TRBJ2-7; D remains unclear. V was pared by 1 base and J by 3 bases, with 14 bases between. CDR1 SGDLS and CDR2 YYNGEE come from the germline V gene. This CDR3 is built from 15 residues. The CDR3 DNA reads as TGTGCCAGCAGCGTAAGTGGTTCACACGACTACGAGCAGTACTTC. This translates into CASSVSGSHDYEQYF.

This rearrangement joins TRBV5-4 to TRBJ2-2; D might be TRBD1 or TRBD2, each matching 6 bases. Germline CDR1 and CDR2: SGHNT and YYREEE (reference sequence). V lost 0 bases, J lost 6 bases, and 21 bases lay in between. CDR3 length equals 18 residues. In nucleotides, the CDR3 is TGTGCCAGCAGCTTGGGTCTCTCGGGACAAGGGAGGCCCGGGGAGCTGTTTTTT. Translated, it gives CASSLGLSGQGRPGELFF.

About this clone: Within the sample, other DNA sequences also encode this same CDR3. This chain uses TRBV27 with TRBJ2-5, with 12 positions matching TRBD2. V lost 3 bases to trimming and J lost 2 bases; unmatched junction nucleotides: 1. CDR1 and CDR2 from the germline V gene are MNHEY and SMNVEV (reference sequence). The CDR3 sequence is 15 residues long. This chain's CDR3 is CASSLTSGGQETQYF. Written as DNA, the CDR3 is TGTGCCAGCAGTTTGACTAGCGGGGGACAAGAGACCCAGTACTTC.

The J gene is TRBJ2-7, the V gene TRBV7-2; 9 nucleotides align to TRBD2. The CDR3 extends over 14 amino acids. The V segment lost 5 bases and the J segment 2 bases; nucleotides outside the gene matches: 4. The germline V gene has CDR1 SGHTA and CDR2 FQGNSA. Here the CDR3 reads CASSPTSGPYEQYF. The DNA of the CDR3 is TGTGCCAGCAGCCCGACTAGCGGACCCTACGAGCAGTACTTC.

This clone was recorded a few times. This chain links TRBV5-1 with TRBJ2-2, with a possible D match to TRBD2 (6 bases). There are 14 residues in the CDR3. The V and J ends lost 7 bases and 3 bases respectively, with 13 bases between them. Germline CDR1 SGHRS, CDR2 YFSETQ. The DNA of the CDR3 is TGCGCCAGCTCTCGGGGGATGGACACCGGGGAGCTGTTTTTT. Amino acids: CASSRGMDTGELFF. Filled out from reference TRBV5-1 and TRBJ2-2, the complete variable domain reads KAGVTQTPRYLIKTRGQQVTLSCSPISGHRSVSWYQQTPGQGLQFLFEYFSETQRNKGNFPGRFSGRQFSNSRSEMNVSTLELGDSALYLCASSRGMDTGELFFGEGSRLTVL.

This chain links TRBV5-3 with TRBJ2-1, with 10 positions matching TRBD2. TRBV5-3 is known as an ORF, though its function is uncertain. This CDR3 spans 17 amino acids. V shed 4 bases and J 3 bases; nucleotides not matched to a gene: 10. The CDR3 is CARSPKRASGGYNEQFF. CDR3 in DNA: TGTGCCAGAAGCCCGAAGAGGGCTAGCGGGGGCTACAATGAGCAGTTCTTC.

The rearrangement joins TRBV11-2 to TRBJ1-2, with 7 bases lining up with TRBD1. This CDR3 has 14 residues. V lost 7 bases and J lost 1; bases outside the gene matches: 6. CDR1 and CDR2 from the germline V gene are SGHAT and FQNNGV. CDR3 in DNA: TGTGCCAGCACCCGGGGGACAGTTAACTATGGCTACACCTTC. Amino acids: CASTRGTVNYGYTF.

This sequence joins TRBV7-2 and TRBJ2-1; 9 positions agree with TRBD1. The length of the CDR3 is 13 residues. V was clipped by 5 bases and J by 6 bases; unmatched bases: 2. Germline V gene data show CDR1 as SGHTA and CDR2 as FQGNSA. The CDR3 region is CASSPQGANEQFF. In nucleotides, the CDR3 is TGTGCCAGCAGCCCACAGGGGGCCAATGAGCAGTTCTTC.

V gene TRBV28 combines with J gene TRBJ1-2; 8 positions match TRBD1. The germline gives CDR1 MDHEN, CDR2 SYDVKM. The CDR3 extends over 15 amino acids. V lost 5 bases and J lost 4; bases outside the gene matches: 9. CDR3 bases: TGTGCCAGCAGTCAAACAGGGGGGGGTGCCTATGGCTACACCTTC. The encoded protein is CASSQTGGGAYGYTF.

The V call is TRBV5-1, the J call TRBJ2-1; a possible D gene is TRBD1 (5 bases). The V end lost 2 bases, the J end lost 6 bases, and 21 bases lay between the germline ends. Germline V lookup: CDR1 SGHRS, CDR2 YFSETQ. This CDR3 has 17 residues. CDR3 sequence (DNA): TGCGCCAGCAGCTTTGGGGTTGGACATAAGGGTCGCAATGAGCAGTTCTTC. Its protein is CASSFGVGHKGRNEQFF.

This clone appeared once. This rearrangement joins TRBV12-5 to TRBJ1-2, with TRBD1 as a possible D gene (5 bases). Trimming shortened V by 6 bases and J by 8 bases, and 13 bases separated the two germline ends. Germline V CDR1 and CDR2: LGHNT, FRNRAP. The CDR3 covers 12 residues. DNA for the CDR3: TGTGCTAGTGGGACACCAGGGAGCGGCTACACCTTC. Amino acid sequence: CASGTPGSGYTF.

The genes are TRBV7-2 and TRBJ2-4; 10 bases are a match to TRBD1. CDR1 SGHTA and CDR2 FQGNSA come from the germline V gene. J gave up 9 bases and V 1 base, and 3 bases lay outside the gene matches. This CDR3 has 14 amino acids. The CDR3 sequence: CASSLGQGAGIQYF. CDR3 in DNA: TGTGCCAGCAGCTTAGGACAGGGGGCGGGCATTCAGTACTTC.

The chain is built from TRBV4-1 and TRBJ2-2; D remains ambiguous. The V end was cut by 0 bases, the J end by 2 bases, with 7 bases between. This CDR3 comprises 15 residues. Germline V gives CDR1 MGHRA, CDR2 YSYEKL. CDR3 residues: CASSQDGPNTGELFF. In nucleotides, the CDR3 is TGCGCCAGCAGCCAAGACGGACCTAACACCGGGGAGCTGTTTTTT.

This clone turned up a few times. This rearrangement joins TRBV7-3 to TRBJ1-1; a possible D gene is TRBD1 (6 bases). The length of the CDR3 is 13 residues. The germline gives CDR1 SGHTA, CDR2 FQGTGA. V was shortened by 2 bases and J by 6 bases, with 10 bases between the two germline ends. The CDR3 loop reads CASSLPGVSEAFF. The DNA for the CDR3 is TGTGCCAGCAGCTTACCAGGGGTATCTGAAGCTTTCTTT.

The V gene is TRBV6-4, the J gene TRBJ1-1; unclear D gene. Trimming removed 4 bases at V and 4 bases at J, with 10 bases between. Germline V gene lookup returns CDR1 MRHNA and CDR2 SNTAGT. CDR3 length: 13 residues. The CDR3 spells CASSGKGGTEAFF. The CDR3 DNA follows: TGTGCCAGCAGTGGTAAGGGAGGCACTGAAGCTTTCTTT.